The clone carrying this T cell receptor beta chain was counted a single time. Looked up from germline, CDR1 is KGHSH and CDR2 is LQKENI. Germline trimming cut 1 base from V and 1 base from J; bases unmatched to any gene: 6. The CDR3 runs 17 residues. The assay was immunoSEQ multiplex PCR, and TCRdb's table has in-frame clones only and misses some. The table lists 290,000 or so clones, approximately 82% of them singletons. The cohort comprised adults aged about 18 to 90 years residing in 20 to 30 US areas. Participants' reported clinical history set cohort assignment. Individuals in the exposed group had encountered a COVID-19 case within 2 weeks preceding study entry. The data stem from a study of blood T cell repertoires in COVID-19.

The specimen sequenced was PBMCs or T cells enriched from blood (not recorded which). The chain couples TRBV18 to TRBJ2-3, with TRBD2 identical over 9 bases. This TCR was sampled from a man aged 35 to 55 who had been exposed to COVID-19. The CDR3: CASSPLAGEVGTDTQYF. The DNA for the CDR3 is TGTGCCAGCTCACCACTAGCGGGAGAAGTGGGCACAGATACGCAGTATTTT.